These 4 T cell receptor beta chains were sequenced from one sample in a study of OX40 agonist ivuxolimab in advanced cancers. Libraries were prepared by immunoSEQ multiplex PCR; TCRdb keeps only in-frame clonotypes and omits some of them. The data contain some 100,000 clones, just over 90% of them seen just once; the ten biggest clones take up more than 0.25%. Sequences were derived from CD4+ or CD8+ T cells sorted from blood, sampled in a trial of the OX40 agonist ivuxolimab. These receptors all stem from an adult with an advanced solid tumor such as melanoma, head and neck, liver or kidney cancer.

The V call is TRBV5-8, the J call TRBJ2-2; TRBD1 might be the D (6 bases). The V end lost 4 bases, the J end lost 7 bases, and 23 bases lay between the germline ends. The CDR3 is 17 residues long. The germline V gene has CDR1 SGHTS and CDR2 YDEGEE. In DNA form, the CDR3 reads TGTGCCAGCAGCGCCCATACAGGGTTGGAGCGATTCGGGGAGCTGTTTTTT. Amino acids: CASSAHTGLERFGELFF.

The DNA of the CDR3 is TGTGCCAGCAGCTTAGGACCGATGAACACTGAAGCTTTCTTT. Protein: CASSLGPMNTEAFF. This chain links TRBV7-9 with TRBJ1-1; D remains ambiguous. CDR1 SEHNR and CDR2 FQNEAQ come from the germline V gene (reference sequence). V lost 1 base and J 0 bases, leaving 6 bases between the germline ends. This CDR3 is built from 14 residues.

CDR3 DNA sequence: TGTGCCAGCACCCCTCCTGGACTAGCCAAAAACATTCAGTACTTC. It encodes CASTPPGLAKNIQYF. J is TRBJ2-4 and V is TRBV28, with D tentatively TRBD2 (5 bases). CDR3 size: 15 residues. Germline V CDR1 and CDR2: MDHEN, SYDVKM. Trimming took 7 bases from V and 0 from J, leaving 13 bases between them.

This chain links TRBV7-2 with TRBJ2-3; possibly TRBD1 or TRBD2 for D (5 bases each). Looked up from germline, CDR1 is SGHTA and CDR2 is FQGNSA. The CDR3 loop spans 16 amino acids. V shed 5 bases and J shed 1 base, with 16 bases lying between them. CDR3 sequence reads: CASSPQTQGGTDTQYF. CDR3 nucleotides: TGTGCCAGCAGCCCACAGACTCAGGGAGGCACAGATACGCAGTATTTT. The whole variable domain, remainder taken from reference TRBV7-2 and TRBJ2-3, is GAGVSQSPSNKVTEKGKDVELRCDPISGHTALYWYRQSLGQGLEFLIYFQGNSAPDKSGLPSDRFSAERTGGSVSTLTIQRTQQEDSAVYLCASSPQTQGGTDTQYFGPGTRLTVL.